These T cell receptor beta chains were read from a single sample in a study of T-cell memory formation after mild COVID-19. TCRdb processed the 5' RACE reads anew with MiXCR; each CDR3 protein has one entry. In the table there are over 350,000 distinct CDR3 sequences, less than 25% of which are singletons. Specimen: PBMCs or a T cell subset sorted from them (not recorded which). Every receptor here comes from an adult woman who had mild COVID-19 (a few samples of this study predate the infection). Cell type and time point are not known. The CDR3 runs from the conserved cysteine through the conserved F or W. The D gene is left open where the match is weak. A clone size is listed for some rows: how often the clone was seen (once, few, many), or a class if it is expanded.

D | J | size | V | DNA | CDR3
TRBD2 | TRBJ2-6 | . | TRBV9 | TGTGCCAGCAGCGTAGTTCCAGGGAGGGGCTCTGGGGCCAACGTCCTGACTTTC | CASSVVPGRGSGANVLTF
TRBD1 | TRBJ2-3 | few | TRBV28 | TGTGCCAGCAGTTTATCGTATGGGGGACAGGGGGGTTCCCCAGATACGCAGTATTTT | CASSLSYGGQGGSPDTQYF
TRBD1 | TRBJ1-1 | few | TRBV24-1 | TGTGCCACCAGTGATTCGGGACAGTCTGAAGCTTTCTTT | CATSDSGQSEAFF
TRBD2 | TRBJ2-5 | . | TRBV2 | TGTGCCAGCAATCCTCTAGCGGTTCAAGAGACCCAGTACTTC | CASNPLAVQETQYF
TRBD1 | TRBJ2-2 | . | TRBV7-9 | TGTGCCAGCAGCTTAGCGGGGACAGGGGGCCCCGGGGAGCTGTTTTTT | CASSLAGTGGPGELFF
. | TRBJ2-2 | . | TRBV6-5 | TGTGCCAGCAGTTACGGTCCCGCGGTCGCGAACACCGGGGAGCTGTTTTTT | CASSYGPAVANTGELFF
. | TRBJ2-7 | . | TRBV27 | TGTGCCAGCAGTCCGGATCCCGCAGGGATAGGGTACGAGCAGTACTTC | CASSPDPAGIGYEQYF
. | TRBJ1-1 | . | TRBV7-9 | TGTGCCAGCAGCCCCCGTGAAGGAGAAACCCTGGAAGCTTTCTTT | CASSPREGETLEAFF
. | TRBJ1-5 | . | TRBV24-1 | TGTGCCACCAGTGATCCAACCAGGGGAGGCAATCAGCCCCAGCATTTT | CATSDPTRGGNQPQHF
TRBD1 | TRBJ1-1 | . | TRBV29-1 | TGCAGCGCCGGACAGGCGAACACTGAAGCTTTCTTT | CSAGQANTEAFF
. | TRBJ2-3 | few | TRBV6-4 | TGTGCCAGCAGTGAACAGGCGGGGGCTGGAGATACGCAGTATTTT | CASSEQAGAGDTQYF
TRBD2 | TRBJ2-5 | . | TRBV12-3/TRBV12-4 | TGTGCCAGCAGGTCCAGTCCGGGGGTCTGGAGACGGGGGGTCAAAGAGACCCAGTACTTC | CASRSSPGVWRRGVKETQYF
. | TRBJ1-1 | . | TRBV3-1 | TGTGCCAGCAGCCAAGCTTGGGGGGGTGAGGCTTTCTTT | CASSQAWGGEAFF
. | TRBJ2-5 | many | TRBV29-1 | TGCAGCGTTGTAGGATCAGGGGGGGGAGAGACCCAGTACTTC | CSVVGSGGGETQYF
TRBD2 | TRBJ2-5 | . | TRBV10-3 | TGTGCCATCAGTGATAGCGGGGGACTCCAAGAGACCCAGTACTTC | CAISDSGGLQETQYF
. | TRBJ1-2 | . | TRBV12-3/TRBV12-4 | TGTGCCAGCAGTTTATACTATGGCTACACCTTC | CASSLYYGYTF
. | TRBJ2-7 | . | TRBV7-8 | TGTGCCAGCAGCCCTTTAATCCTGGCGCAGGACGAGCAGTACTTC | CASSPLILAQDEQYF
. | TRBJ1-1 | few | TRBV6-6 | TGTGCCAGCAGTTTCCGGACAGAGATGAACACTGAAGCTTTCTTT | CASSFRTEMNTEAFF
TRBD2 | TRBJ2-2 | . | TRBV12-3/TRBV12-4 | TGTGCCAGCAGTCGAGCGGGGGGGAACACCGGGGAGCTGTTTTTT | CASSRAGGNTGELFF
TRBD1 | TRBJ1-2 | many | TRBV4-1 | TGCGCCAGCAGCCCGGGACAGGCCTCTAACTATGGCTACACCTTC | CASSPGQASNYGYTF
TRBD1 | TRBJ2-7 | . | TRBV19 | TGTGCCACTTGGGACAGGGGGCAGTACGAGCAGTACTTC | CATWDRGQYEQYF
. | TRBJ2-5 | . | TRBV20-1 | TGCAGTGCTAGCAAAGAGACCCAGTACTTC | CSASKETQYF
. | TRBJ2-7 | . | TRBV30 | TGTGCCTGGAAGGAGGGGCCAGGGGGTTCCTACGAGCAGTACTTC | CAWKEGPGGSYEQYF
. | TRBJ2-7 | few | TRBV14 | TGTGCCAGCAGCCAAGGATTGCTAGCCGGTCCCTACGAGCAGTACTTC | CASSQGLLAGPYEQYF
. | TRBJ1-6 | . | TRBV25-1 | TGTGCCAGCAGTCCCCTCGGGGGGGTAAAGAATTCACCCCTCCACTTT | CASSPLGGVKNSPLHF
TRBD2 | TRBJ2-3 | . | TRBV7-6 | TGTGCCAGCAGCCCGAGGCCCTTTAGCGGGGGGCTAACCCGCACAGATACGCAGTATTTT | CASSPRPFSGGLTRTDTQYF
. | TRBJ1-5 | few | TRBV29-1 | TGCAGCGTCTCTTGGGGCAGCCAGGGGAATCAGCCCCAGCATTTT | CSVSWGSQGNQPQHF
TRBD1 | TRBJ1-4 | . | TRBV4-1 | TGCGCCAGCAGCCAAGATGGGGTTGCAGGGGGGGGTGAAAAACTGTTTTTT | CASSQDGVAGGGEKLFF
TRBD2 | TRBJ2-2 | . | TRBV11-1 | TGTGCCAGCAGCTCAAGTTGGGGACTAGCGTTGCTCACCGGGGAGCTGTTTTTT | CASSSSWGLALLTGELFF
TRBD1 | TRBJ1-2 | . | TRBV7-2 | TGTGCCAGCAGCCAGATAAGAGGACAGGGCTCTAGTGGCTACACCTTC | CASSQIRGQGSSGYTF
. | TRBJ2-2 | . | TRBV7-9 | TGTGCCAGCAGACACAGCGGGGAGCTGTTTTTT | CASRHSGELFF
. | TRBJ2-7 | . | TRBV20-1 | TGCAGTGCTGGATTAGGGGTGGACTACGAGCAGTACTTC | CSAGLGVDYEQYF
. | TRBJ1-3 | . | TRBV7-6 | TGTGCCAGCAGCTCCGAGTTGTCTGGCAACACCATATATTTT | CASSSELSGNTIYF
TRBD2 | TRBJ2-5 | . | TRBV7-7 | TGTGCCAGCAGCTTTTCTAGCGGGGATTTGGGGACCCAGTACTTC | CASSFSSGDLGTQYF
TRBD1 | TRBJ1-5 | . | TRBV12-3/TRBV12-4 | TGTGCCAGCAGTCCCTGGACAGGGAGCAATCAGCCCCAGCATTTT | CASSPWTGSNQPQHF
. | TRBJ2-5 | . | TRBV12-3/TRBV12-4 | TGTGCCAGCAGGGATTGGTCGGCGGGGCAAGAGACCCAGTACTTC | CASRDWSAGQETQYF
. | TRBJ2-2 | few | TRBV6-5 | TGTGCCAGCAGTGGCCAGGGGTACACCGGGGAGCTGTTTTTT | CASSGQGYTGELFF
. | TRBJ2-3 | few | TRBV5-1 | TGCGCCAGCAGCCGGTATCCCGCTAGCACAGATACGCAGTATTTT | CASSRYPASTDTQYF
TRBD1 | TRBJ2-2 | . | TRBV7-3 | TGTGCCAGCAGCCCCGGACAGGAGTGGGACACCGGGGAGCTGTTTTTT | CASSPGQEWDTGELFF
TRBD2 | TRBJ2-1 | few | TRBV4-3 | TGCGCCAGCGGAACGGGACTATCCTACAATGAGCAGTTCTTC | CASGTGLSYNEQFF
TRBD1 | TRBJ1-1 | . | TRBV5-1 | TGCGCCAGCTCCCGACAGGGCCCTGAAGCTTTCTTT | CASSRQGPEAFF
. | TRBJ2-3 | few | TRBV28 | TGTGCCAGCAGCCCCGGTGCGCCGGGCACAGATACGCAGTATTTT | CASSPGAPGTDTQYF
. | TRBJ2-2 | . | TRBV24-1 | TGTGCCACCAGTGACTACAGGGACACCGGGGAGCTGTTTTTT | CATSDYRDTGELFF
. | TRBJ1-3 | . | TRBV12-3/TRBV12-4 | TGTGCCAGCAGTCCCTATCGGACCTCTGGAAACACCATATATTTT | CASSPYRTSGNTIYF
. | TRBJ1-3 | few | TRBV5-1 | TGCGCCAGCAGCCCCGAAGGATTGAACACCATATATTTT | CASSPEGLNTIYF
. | TRBJ1-1 | . | TRBV7-2 | TGTGCCAGCAGACAAAGGCGGGGCCAAGCCACTGAAGCTTTCTTT | CASRQRRGQATEAFF
. | TRBJ2-5 | many | TRBV18 | TGTGCCAGCTCCGCCGAGACCCAGTACTTC | CASSAETQYF
. | TRBJ2-2 | few | TRBV5-5 | TGTGCCAGCAGCTTGAGATCAGGGGTCGGGGAGCTGTTTTTT | CASSLRSGVGELFF
. | TRBJ1-1 | . | TRBV18 | TGTGCCAGCTCACCCAGGGTTCTGGACACTGAAGCTTTCTTT | CASSPRVLDTEAFF
TRBD1 | TRBJ2-7 | . | TRBV5-1 | TGCGCCAGCAGCACGGAGACAGGGGGAGCCTACGAGCAGTACTTC | CASSTETGGAYEQYF
. | TRBJ1-2 | few | TRBV12-3/TRBV12-4 | TGTGCCAGCAGTTTAGTCAGGGGCGCGGGCGGCTACACCTTC | CASSLVRGAGGYTF
TRBD2 | TRBJ2-1 | . | TRBV19 | TGTGCCAGTAGAGGGACTAGCGGGGAAAGCTCCTACAATGAGCAGTTCTTC | CASRGTSGESSYNEQFF
. | TRBJ1-2 | few | TRBV5-1 | TGCGCCAGCAGCTTGGAAGAGAGTAACTATGGCTACACCTTC | CASSLEESNYGYTF
TRBD1 | TRBJ2-2 | few | TRBV12-3/TRBV12-4 | TGTGCCAGCTTTGGACAGGGGCGGACCGGGGAGCTGTTTTTT | CASFGQGRTGELFF
. | TRBJ2-7 | few | TRBV7-9 | TGTGCCAGCAGCTTAGACGGGTTCTACGAGCAGTACTTC | CASSLDGFYEQYF
TRBD1 | TRBJ1-6 | . | TRBV12-3/TRBV12-4 | TGTGCCAGCAGTTTCTCCGGAACAGGGGGCTCCTATAATTCACCCCTCCACTTT | CASSFSGTGGSYNSPLHF
. | TRBJ2-3 | few | TRBV24-1 | TGTGCCACCAGTGATTTGTGGTTTACGCAGTATTTT | CATSDLWFTQYF